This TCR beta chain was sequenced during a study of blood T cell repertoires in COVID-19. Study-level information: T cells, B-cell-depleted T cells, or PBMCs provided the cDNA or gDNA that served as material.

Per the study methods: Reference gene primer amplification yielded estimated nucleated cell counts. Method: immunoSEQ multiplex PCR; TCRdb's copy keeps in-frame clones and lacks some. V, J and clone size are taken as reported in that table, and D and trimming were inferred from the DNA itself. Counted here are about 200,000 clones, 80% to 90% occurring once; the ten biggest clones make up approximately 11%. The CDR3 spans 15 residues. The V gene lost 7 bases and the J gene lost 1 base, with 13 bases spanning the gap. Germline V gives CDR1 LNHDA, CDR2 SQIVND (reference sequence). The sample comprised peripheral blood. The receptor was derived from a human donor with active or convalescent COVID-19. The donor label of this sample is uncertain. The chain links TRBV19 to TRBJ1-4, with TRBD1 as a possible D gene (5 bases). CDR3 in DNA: TGTGCCAGTAAGAGCAGGGTCTTAACTAATGAAAAACTGTTTTTT. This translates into CASKSRVLTNEKLFF.